This is a list of T cell receptor beta chains from one sample in a study of blood T cell repertoires in COVID-19. The protocol was immunoSEQ multiplex PCR, while the TCRdb copy is restricted to in-frame clones and leaves out a portion. In the table there are about 410,000 clones, 90% of which are singletons. Sequenced sample: PBMCs or T cells enriched from blood (not recorded which). The receptors come from a man younger than 30 who had recovered from COVID-19. Each CDR3 is given without its conserved first and last residue. Each record gives: D gene, V gene, clone size, CDR3 protein. A D gene is named only where the DNA matches it firmly. Rows may omit the clone size; those that give it use once, few, many or a size class.

d_gene: -; v_gene: TRBV10-3; abundance: -; CDR3aa: AIRWGGQGTDTQY
d_gene: -; v_gene: TRBV7-2; abundance: -; CDR3aa: ASSYGGPLGYT
d_gene: -; v_gene: TRBV20-1; abundance: -; CDR3aa: SASFLGGSGNTIY
d_gene: TRBD1; v_gene: TRBV27; abundance: -; CDR3aa: ASSQQGTEAF
d_gene: TRBD1; v_gene: TRBV10-2; abundance: -; CDR3aa: ASSDRGENQPQH
d_gene: -; v_gene: TRBV7-3; abundance: -; CDR3aa: ASSRTANTEAF
d_gene: -; v_gene: TRBV5-1; abundance: -; CDR3aa: ASSLAGGRQPQH
d_gene: TRBD1; v_gene: TRBV5-6; abundance: -; CDR3aa: ASSFGGQSSSGANVLT
d_gene: -; v_gene: TRBV19; abundance: -; CDR3aa: ASRFISGGVETGELF
d_gene: -; v_gene: TRBV10-3; abundance: -; CDR3aa: AISEKQGKNTEAF
d_gene: -; v_gene: TRBV27; abundance: -; CDR3aa: ASSPTRRSGNQPQH
d_gene: TRBD1; v_gene: TRBV5-1; abundance: -; CDR3aa: ASSLAPTGKDTEAF
d_gene: TRBD1; v_gene: TRBV2; abundance: -; CDR3aa: ASSRQGKNSPLH
d_gene: TRBD1; v_gene: TRBV5-1; abundance: -; CDR3aa: ASSPNQGADGYT
d_gene: -; v_gene: TRBV28; abundance: -; CDR3aa: ASTLTRTNNQPQH
d_gene: -; v_gene: TRBV13; abundance: -; CDR3aa: ASSLRGPDTEAF
d_gene: TRBD1; v_gene: TRBV30; abundance: -; CDR3aa: AWSGTGLLPEAF
d_gene: -; v_gene: TRBV29-1; abundance: -; CDR3aa: SVVLGGTDTQY
d_gene: TRBD2; v_gene: TRBV5-4; abundance: -; CDR3aa: ASSPDAGTRDTGELF
d_gene: TRBD1; v_gene: TRBV6-5; abundance: -; CDR3aa: ASRRTGAIPEKLF
d_gene: TRBD1; v_gene: TRBV7-9; abundance: once; CDR3aa: ASSSIRQGHYGYT
d_gene: TRBD1; v_gene: TRBV11-3; abundance: -; CDR3aa: ASSLESGGEQY
d_gene: -; v_gene: TRBV27; abundance: -; CDR3aa: ASSPRQTNYGYT
d_gene: -; v_gene: TRBV4-1; abundance: -; CDR3aa: ASSQVQNTGELF
d_gene: -; v_gene: TRBV5-5; abundance: -; CDR3aa: ASSALRGNNIQY
d_gene: -; v_gene: TRBV11-3; abundance: -; CDR3aa: ASSADSYGYT
d_gene: -; v_gene: TRBV7-2; abundance: once; CDR3aa: ASSLNGGPSNEQF
d_gene: TRBD1; v_gene: TRBV11-3; abundance: -; CDR3aa: ASSPRQGAYTIY
d_gene: TRBD1; v_gene: TRBV5-1; abundance: -; CDR3aa: ASSWGQGSEQY
d_gene: TRBD1; v_gene: TRBV6-6; abundance: -; CDR3aa: ASSHRTGVDTEAF
d_gene: -; v_gene: TRBV28; abundance: -; CDR3aa: ASRRPEILNQPQH